This T cell receptor (beta chain) came from a study of identical twins. TCRdb redid the calling of the 5' RACE reads with MiXCR, one entry per CDR3 protein. This sample yields some 900,000 distinct CDR3 sequences, of which 9% to 15% are seen a single time; 1.5% to 2% belongs to the top ten. Study findings and constraints: Whereas memory repertoires showed no such difference, abundant cord blood beta clonotypes carried fewer insertions.

With respect to this clonotype: Its antigen is not identified.

The CDR3 is made up of 15 amino acids. The V gene lost 6 bases and the J gene lost 9 bases, with 23 bases spanning the gap. Every one of the donors was a healthy Caucasian. A further study also used this sample, focusing on yellow fever vaccine responses in identical twins.

This sequence joins TRBV12-3 or TRBV12-4 and TRBJ1-1, with a weak D call TRBD1 (5 bases). The sequence derives from a woman younger than 30 in good health. Sequencing input: PBMCs. The CDR3 region is CASSLTMGPAGKAFF. In DNA, the CDR3 is TGTGCCAGCAGCCTTACTATGGGGCCGGCAGGGAAAGCTTTCTTT.